This TCR beta chain was identified in a study of blood T cells in healthy people across ages. Study-level points and caveats: Any changes in expanded clonotypes were possibly confounded, as donor CMV status remained unknown.

The V segment lost 5 bases and the J segment 10 bases; nucleotides outside the gene matches: 5. The CDR3 extends over 14 amino acids. CDR1 and CDR2 (germline): SEHNR, FQNEAQ (reference sequence). For the second PCR, which ran for about 6 to 11 cycles, a sample-barcoded 5' primer and a J-beta primer mix were used. TCRdb recomputed calls from the 5' RACE reads with MiXCR, one row per CDR3 protein. The sample holds roughly 1,000,000 distinct CDR3 sequences, around 25% seen once. This clonotype appeared a few times. Its target is not known. Total RNA amounts of at least 5 micrograms were extracted per sample. Another study also made use of these data, one on T cells of mothers and their children. Per that study: Sequencing returned over 8 million TCR beta CDR3 reads per mother and roughly 3 million per child.

This sequence originates from a girl aged 2-10 years in good health. Sequencing used blood. The J gene is TRBJ1-6, the V gene TRBV7-9, with TRBD1 matching 10 bases. The CDR3 region is CASSLGTGESPLHF. For the CDR3, the DNA is TGTGCCAGCAGCCTCGGGACAGGGGAATCACCCCTCCACTTT.